The clone carrying this TCR beta chain was seen a handful of times. Its antigen remains unknown. The V gene's germline CDR1 is SGHTA and CDR2 FQGNSA. This CDR3 has 17 amino acids. V lost 6 bases and J 2 bases, leaving 23 bases between the germline ends. TCRdb reprocessed the reads via MiXCR and lists one record per CDR3 protein. Altogether about 570,000 distinct CDR3 sequences are present, approximately 40% being singletons, with the ten largest covering 48%. This entry comes from a study of T cell repertoires in cytomegalovirus infection. This clonotype was sampled from a human donor in good health (CMV status not recorded). Some clones in this sample may be carry-over from other donors' samples. The chain links TRBV7-2 to TRBJ2-7, with TRBD2 as a possible D gene (5 bases). The sample was cultured PBMCs, taken from culture after CMV antigen stimulation. The CDR3 reads CASRARGGSSSPYEQYF. DNA of the CDR3: TGTGCCAGCAGGGCTCGGGGTGGGAGCAGCTCCCCCTACGAGCAGTACTTC.